One and the same sample provided the 30 T cell receptor beta chains below, sequenced in a study of cytomegalovirus exposure and HLA in healthy donors. The PCR ran on 60 Vbeta and 13 Jbeta primers. The assay was immunoSEQ multiplex PCR, and TCRdb's table has in-frame clones only and misses some. Of some 160,000 clones listed, around 80% are singletons. Material: PBMCs. These receptors were obtained from a woman aged 18-30 years in good health and CMV-seronegative.

The J gene is TRBJ2-3, the V gene TRBV21-1; whether TRBD1, the table's D call, matches the DNA was not checked. TRBV21-1 is flagged as a pseudogene. The CDR3 extends over 18 amino acids. The CDR3 sequence is CASSIRGIQGIYTDTQYF. CDR3 coding DNA: TGTGCCAGCAGCATAAGAGGTATTCAGGGGATATACACAGATACGCAGTATTTT.

This clone was found a few times. The rearrangement links TRBV10-2 to TRBJ2-5; 10 bases are a match to TRBD2. The V segment lost 7 bases and the J segment 11 bases; nucleotides outside the gene matches: 13. Per the germline V gene, CDR1 is WSHSY and CDR2 is SAAADI. This CDR3 is 14 amino acids long. The DNA for the CDR3 is TGCGCCAGCATGGTAGCGGGGGGCCACTCCACGCAGTACTTC. This translates into CASMVAGGHSTQYF.

J is TRBJ1-1 and V is TRBV7-9, with TRBD1 identical over 8 bases. Trimming at V came to 6 bases and at J to 1 base, leaving 4 bases not matched to a gene. The CDR3 is made up of 14 amino acids. Germline assignment: CDR1 SEHNR and CDR2 FQNEAQ (reference sequence). As DNA, the CDR3 is TGTGCCAGCAGACGGACAGGGACGAACACTGAAGCTTTCTTT. As protein: CASRRTGTNTEAFF.

In the case of this clone: One end of the junction does not line up with germline, which may come from a read error. The gene calls are TRBV6-5 and TRBJ2-6, with a possible D match to TRBD1 (5 bases). The CDR3 has 15 residues. CDR1 and CDR2 from the germline V gene are MNHEY and SVGAGI. CDR3 in amino acids: CASSFESSGANGLTF. CDR3 DNA: TGTGCCAGCAGTTTTGAGTCCTCTGGGGCCAACGGCCTGACTTTC.

V and J are TRBV9 and TRBJ2-3, with TRBD1 identical over 8 bases. The V and J ends lost 4 bases and 5 bases, in that order; junction bases with no gene match: 6. This CDR3 spans 14 amino acids. Germline-derived CDR1 and CDR2 are SGDLS and YYNGEE. The CDR3 here is CASSSQGAGDTQYF. In nucleotides, the CDR3 is TGTGCCAGCAGCTCCCAGGGGGCGGGAGATACGCAGTATTTT.

As for this clone: The junction and the germline gene differ at one end; a read error may be behind it. This chain links TRBV27 with TRBJ2-4; TRBD1 agrees at 8 bases. The CDR3 is 18 residues long. The germline gives CDR1 MNHEY, CDR2 SMNVEV (reference sequence). In DNA, the CDR3 is TGTGCCAGCAGTCCCGGGACAGGAGCAGCCCTAGCCAAAAACAGTCAGTACTTC. It codes for CASSPGTGAALAKNSQYF.

This chain uses TRBV7-6 with TRBJ2-7; a weak D match, TRBD1 (5 bases). V gave up 5 bases and J gave up 0 bases, with 11 bases separating them. This CDR3 comprises 14 residues. CDR1 is SGHVS and CDR2 is FNYEAQ in the germline V gene. The CDR3 loop is CASSIGQGSYEQYF. The CDR3 nucleotides read TGTGCCAGCAGCATCGGACAAGGCTCCTACGAGCAGTACTTC.

This clone was recorded only once. The V gene is TRBV13, the J gene TRBJ1-2; a possible D gene is TRBD1 (5 bases). The germline V and J ends were trimmed by 0 bases and 4 bases, with 9 bases remaining between them. The germline CDR1 and CDR2 sequences are PRHDT and FYEKMQ (reference sequence). There are 14 residues in the CDR3. The CDR3 protein is CASSLGPGGYGYTF. In nucleotides, the CDR3 is TGTGCCAGCAGCTTAGGCCCGGGGGGCTATGGCTACACCTTC. Filled out from reference TRBV13 and TRBJ1-2, the complete variable domain reads AAGVIQSPRHLIKEKRETATLKCYPIPRHDTVYWYQQGPGQDPQFLISFYEKMQSDKGSIPDRFSAQQFSDYHSELNMSSLELGDSALYFCASSLGPGGYGYTFGSGTRLTVV.

This clone was detected only once. This sequence joins TRBV7-8 and TRBJ1-5; the match to TRBD1 covers 9 bases. J was trimmed by 5 bases and V by 6 bases; bases with no gene match: 8. Germline V lookup: CDR1 SGHVS, CDR2 FQNEAQ. This CDR3 is 15 amino acids long. Written as DNA, the CDR3 is TGTGCCAGCAGACGTGGACAGGGGCATTATCAGCCCCAGCATTTT. Protein sequence: CASRRGQGHYQPQHF.

This chain connects TRBV5-4 to TRBJ2-1, with D uncertain. Trimming removed 0 bases from V and 9 bases from J, with 10 bases in between. Germline loops: CDR1 SGHNT, CDR2 YYREEE (reference sequence). The CDR3 contains 13 residues. CDR3 coding DNA: TGTGCCAGCAGCTTGGATGCTATACCTGAGCAGTTCTTC. This codes for CASSLDAIPEQFF. Using reference TRBV5-4 and TRBJ2-1 for the parts outside the CDR3, the full variable domain is ETGVTQSPTHLIKTRGQQVTLRCSSQSGHNTVSWYQQALGQGPQFIFQYYREEENGRGNFPPRFSGLQFPNYSSELNVNALELDDSALYLCASSLDAIPEQFFGPGTRLTVL.

The chain carries TRBV5-1 and TRBJ1-4, with a tentative D call TRBD1 (5 bases). V lost 4 bases to trimming and J lost 8 bases, with 12 bases between them. Germline CDR1 reads SGHRS; CDR2 reads YFSETQ. The CDR3 covers 13 residues. For the CDR3, the DNA is TGCGCCAGCAGCGGGGGGGTTGGGGAAAAACTGTTTTTT. Amino acid sequence: CASSGGVGEKLFF.

The chain uses TRBV5-4 and TRBJ1-1; D remains ambiguous. This CDR3 spans 16 amino acids. Germline lookup yields CDR1 SGHNT and CDR2 YYREEE (reference sequence). Trimming pared 1 base from V and 4 bases from J, leaving 17 bases between. CDR3 protein: CASSLSLQVEITEAFF. In DNA form, the CDR3 reads TGTGCCAGCAGCTTGAGTTTGCAGGTTGAGATCACTGAAGCTTTCTTT. The complete variable domain, with remaining parts taken from reference TRBV5-4 and TRBJ1-1, reads ETGVTQSPTHLIKTRGQQVTLRCSSQSGHNTVSWYQQALGQGPQFIFQYYREEENGRGNFPPRFSGLQFPNYSSELNVNALELDDSALYLCASSLSLQVEITEAFFGQGTRLTVV.

The chain's CDR3 is CAWSRVRGGSDTQYF. CDR3 DNA: TGTGCCTGGAGCCGGGTAAGGGGCGGCTCAGATACGCAGTATTTT. V usage is TRBV30 and J usage is TRBJ2-3; the D gene is possibly TRBD1 (5 bases). This CDR3 spans 15 amino acids. V lost 3 bases, J lost 4 bases, and 17 bases lay in between. Germline values: CDR1 GTSNPN, CDR2 SVGIG (reference sequence).

This clone came up once. The V and J genes are TRBV7-9 and TRBJ1-1, with D hard to call. Between the trimmed V and J ends, which lost 5 bases and 1 base, there was a span of 11 bases. CDR1 SEHNR and CDR2 FQNEAQ come from the germline V gene (reference sequence). This CDR3 contains 14 residues. This chain's CDR3 is CASSPGLRNTEAFF. The CDR3 DNA sequence: TGTGCCAGCAGCCCAGGACTCAGGAACACTGAAGCTTTCTTT. Using reference TRBV7-9 and TRBJ1-1 for the parts outside the CDR3, the full variable domain is DTGVSQNPRHKITKRGQNVTFRCDPISEHNRLYWYRQTLGQGPEFLTYFQNEAQLEKSRLLSDRFSAERPKGSFSTLEIQRTEQGDSAMYLCASSPGLRNTEAFFGQGTRLTVV.

The chain recombines TRBV9 with TRBJ2-2, with TRBD1 as a possible D gene (5 bases). Germline CDR1 and CDR2: SGDLS and YYNGEE. Trimming took off 2 bases at V and 8 bases at J, with 16 bases between the two ends. This CDR3 has 15 residues. The CDR3 sequence: CASSVGQGKVGELFF. As DNA, the CDR3 is TGTGCCAGCAGCGTGGGGCAGGGCAAAGTTGGGGAGCTGTTTTTT.

The gene calls are TRBV27 and TRBJ2-7; 8 positions agree with TRBD1. In germline, CDR1 is MNHEY, CDR2 SMNVEV (reference sequence). With V trimmed by 6 bases and J by 6 bases, 7 bases remained unmatched. This CDR3 is 13 amino acids long. The CDR3 sequence: CASSPDRASEQYF. The CDR3, as DNA: TGTGCCAGCAGCCCGGACAGGGCGAGCGAGCAGTACTTC.

V gene TRBV18 combines with J gene TRBJ2-1; TRBD2 agrees at 7 bases. Germline V gene lookup returns CDR1 KGHSH and CDR2 LQKENI. V shed 4 bases and J 12 bases; nucleotides not matched to a gene: 9. The CDR3 spans 13 residues. The CDR3 bases are TGTGCCAGCTCACTGAAAGCGGGGCGGACGCAGTTCTTC. Its protein product is CASSLKAGRTQFF. The entire variable domain, with the rest obtained from reference TRBV18 and TRBJ2-1, is as follows: NAGVMQNPRHLVRRRGQEARLRCSPMKGHSHVYWYRQLPEEGLKFMVYLQKENIIDESGMPKERFSAEFPKEGPSILRIQQVVRGDSAAYFCASSLKAGRTQFFGPGTRLTVL.

This sequence joins TRBV6-1 and TRBJ1-6; 8 nucleotides line up with TRBD1. J lost 9 bases, V lost 5 bases, and 9 bases had no gene match. The germline V gene has CDR1 MNHNS and CDR2 SASEGT. This CDR3 has 15 residues. The CDR3 sequence is CASSKGQGLASPLHF. In DNA form, the CDR3 reads TGTGCCAGCAGTAAAGGACAGGGCCTAGCTTCACCCCTCCACTTT.

The chain uses TRBV2 and TRBJ2-3, with 9 bases that match TRBD1. Germline V gene data show CDR1 as SNHLY and CDR2 as FYNNEI. This CDR3 comprises 14 residues. With V trimmed by 7 bases and J by 5 bases, 7 bases remained unmatched. CDR3 loop: CASKKGQGRDTQYF. The CDR3 bases are TGTGCCAGCAAAAAAGGACAGGGGAGAGATACGCAGTATTTT.

This chain links TRBV10-3 with TRBJ2-5; maybe TRBD1 (6 bases). The CDR3 is 14 amino acids. Germline CDR1 and CDR2: ENHRY and SYGVKD. V lost 6 bases to trimming and J lost 1 base, with 12 bases between them. The CDR3 DNA follows: TGTGCCATCAGCAGACAGGCGATCCAAGAGACCCAGTACTTC. Translation: CAISRQAIQETQYF.

The chain joins TRBV5-5 to TRBJ2-2; D not resolved. The CDR3 is 15 amino acids. CDR1 is SGHKS, CDR2 YYEKEE, per germline (reference sequence). V was cut by 3 bases and J by 0 bases, with 9 bases left in between. DNA for the CDR3: TGTGCCAGCAGCTGGGCGCCTACGAACACCGGGGAGCTGTTTTTT. Translated, it gives CASSWAPTNTGELFF. Full variable domain (remainder filled in from reference TRBV5-5 and TRBJ2-2): DAGVTQSPTHLIKTRGQQVTLRCSPISGHKSVSWYQQVLGQGPQFIFQYYEKEERGRGNFPDRFSARQFPNYSSELNVNALLLGDSALYLCASSWAPTNTGELFFGEGSRLTVL.

This chain links TRBV11-3 with TRBJ2-6, with D possibly being TRBD1 (6 bases). There are 16 residues in the CDR3. V lost 10 bases to trimming and J lost 0 bases, with 16 bases between them. Germline values: CDR1 SGHNT, CDR2 YENEEA. As DNA, the CDR3 is TGTGCCACCCAGACAGGCGGGTCCTCTGGGGCCAACGTCCTGACTTTC. It is translated as CATQTGGSSGANVLTF.

The gene calls are TRBV6-1 and TRBJ1-5; D is unclear. Germline V gene data show CDR1 as MNHNS and CDR2 as SASEGT. There are 14 residues in the CDR3. V gave up 5 bases and J gave up 0 bases, with 8 bases separating them. The CDR3 region is CASSPFFSNQPQHF. Here the CDR3 DNA reads TGTGCCAGCAGTCCCTTTTTTAGCAATCAGCCCCAGCATTTT.

The chain links TRBV27 to TRBJ1-1, with TRBD1 matching over 8 bases. J lost 5 bases, V lost 0 bases, and 2 bases had no gene match. Germline V lookup: CDR1 MNHEY, CDR2 SMNVEV (reference sequence). The CDR3 is made up of 14 amino acids. The CDR3 reads CASSLSTGETEAFF. DNA for the CDR3: TGTGCCAGCAGTTTATCGACAGGGGAAACTGAAGCTTTCTTT.

The V gene is TRBV9, the J gene TRBJ2-3; maybe TRBD2 (6 bases). The V end lost 0 bases, the J end lost 0 bases, and 17 bases lay between the germline ends. Germline V gene lookup returns CDR1 SGDLS and CDR2 YYNGEE. The CDR3 consists of 18 residues. The CDR3 DNA follows: TGTGCCAGCAGCGTAGTGCCCCGCGGGGTCTCGAGCACAGATACGCAGTATTTT. It translates to CASSVVPRGVSSTDTQYF. The whole variable domain, remainder taken from reference TRBV9 and TRBJ2-3, is DSGVTQTPKHLITATGQRVTLRCSPRSGDLSVYWYQQSLDQGLQFLIQYYNGEERAKGNILERFSAQQFPDLHSELNLSSLELGDSALYFCASSVVPRGVSSTDTQYFGPGTRLTVL.

This clone appeared once. The V gene is TRBV6-1, the J gene TRBJ2-1, with D possibly TRBD1 on 6 matching bases. CDR3 length equals 14 residues. The ends were cut back, 7 bases at V and 0 bases at J, with 10 bases in the middle. Germline V gene data show CDR1 as MNHNS and CDR2 as SASEGT. CDR3 loop: CASKLGGSYNEQFF. CDR3 nucleotides: TGTGCCAGCAAGCTAGGGGGCTCCTACAATGAGCAGTTCTTC.

This sequence joins TRBV11-2 and TRBJ2-5; D is unclear. The J call is uncertain, as TRBJ2-7 better fits the DNA end. The germline V gene has CDR1 SGHAT and CDR2 FQNNGV. The CDR3 has 12 residues. In DNA form, the CDR3 reads TGTGCCAGCAGCCCCAATGGTTACGAGCAGTACTTC. Encoded protein: CASSPNGYEQYF.

The V call is TRBV19, the J call TRBJ2-5; D is uncertain. The germline V gene has CDR1 LNHDA and CDR2 SQIVND (reference sequence). The CDR3 contains 14 residues. V was pared by 7 bases and J by 5 bases, with 17 bases between. CDR3 nucleotides: TGTGCCAGTAATGGGCAGCCTGGTGTGGAGACCCAGTACTTC. Protein product: CASNGQPGVETQYF.

This rearrangement joins TRBV7-9 to TRBJ2-2, with D perhaps TRBD1 (6 bases). The CDR3 is 15 residues long. CDR1 is SEHNR and CDR2 is FQNEAQ in the germline V gene (reference sequence). V was clipped by 2 bases and J by 2 bases, with 9 bases between them. CDR3 loop: CASSLKQGNTGELFF. The CDR3 DNA reads as TGTGCCAGCAGCTTAAAACAGGGAAACACCGGGGAGCTGTTTTTT.

The sample holds one count of this clone. This chain links TRBV28 with TRBJ2-2; 15 positions match TRBD2. Per germline, CDR1 MDHEN and CDR2 SYDVKM. J gave up 3 bases and V 8 bases, and 10 bases lay outside the gene matches. The CDR3 runs 18 residues. CDR3 sequence reads: CASGRGLAGGRYTGELFF. Here the CDR3 DNA reads TGTGCCAGCGGTCGAGGACTAGCGGGGGGGCGATACACCGGGGAGCTGTTTTTT.